This T cell receptor beta chain was retrieved from a study of blood T cell repertoires in COVID-19. Study as a whole: Samples of COVID-19 (acute and convalescent) were obtained from the United States, Italy and Spain. T cells, B-cell-depleted T cells, or PBMCs supplied cDNA or gDNA.

This CDR3 comprises 14 residues. Trimming left V 1 base short and J 2 bases short, with 6 bases between. Germline CDR1 and CDR2: LGHNA and YSLEER. Authors' data handling: Reference gene primers were amplified, and this amplification served to estimate nucleated cell counts. The method was immunoSEQ multiplex PCR; TCRdb's version includes in-frame clones alone and lacks a portion of them. That table furnishes V, J and clone size, whereas the DNA furnished D and trimming. The sample holds fewer than 200,000 clones; roughly 86% are singletons and the top ten take less than 9%. The sample consisted of peripheral blood. This chain joins TRBV4-3 and TRBJ1-5; D is possibly TRBD1 (6 bases). The clonotype was recovered from a man aged 40-49 years who had recovered from COVID-19. CDR3 in amino acids: CASSQGQGNQPQHF. CDR3 coding DNA: TGCGCCAGCAGCCAAGGACAGGGCAATCAGCCCCAGCATTTT.